These 19 T cell receptor beta chains originate from one sample sequenced in a study of identical twins. TCRdb processed the 5' RACE reads anew with MiXCR; each CDR3 protein has one entry. Of roughly 1,500,000 distinct CDR3 sequences in the sample, around 33% are singletons; the top ten hold about 0.27%. Sequenced sample: cord blood. These receptors came from a newborn girl in good health.

This clonotype has only a few counts. The chain employs TRBV10-3 and TRBJ2-5, with D maybe TRBD1 (5 bases). Germline assignment: CDR1 ENHRY and CDR2 SYGVKD. The CDR3 spans 15 residues. Deletions cut 1 base from V and 11 bases from J, with 20 bases between. CDR3 loop: CAISEFSRDAIHQYF. CDR3 sequence (DNA): TGTGCCATCAGTGAGTTTTCCAGGGATGCGATTCATCAGTACTTC.

The rearrangement joins TRBV19 to TRBJ1-4, with D hard to call. V was pared by 7 bases and J by 0 bases, with 12 bases between. This CDR3 has 15 residues. Per the germline V gene, CDR1 is LNHDA and CDR2 is SQIVND (reference sequence). The CDR3 DNA sequence: TGTGCCAGTACCGACGGGTCAGCAACTAATGAAAAACTGTTTTTT. Translating it yields CASTDGSATNEKLFF.

This clonotype has more than one count but fewer than ten. V is TRBV7-2 and J is TRBJ2-1, with D hard to call. The CDR3 covers 16 residues. CDR1 and CDR2 (germline): SGHTA, FQGNSA. V gave up 3 bases and J gave up 0 bases, with 12 bases separating them. CDR3 sequence: CASSFDRYASYNEQFF. For the CDR3, the DNA is TGTGCCAGCAGCTTCGATCGGTACGCCTCCTACAATGAGCAGTTCTTC.

The chain carries TRBV24-1 and TRBJ2-7; D is tentatively TRBD1 or TRBD2 (7 bases each). Trimming left V 4 bases short and J 4 bases short, with 16 bases between. Germline V gene lookup returns CDR1 KGHDR and CDR2 SFDVKD. The CDR3 is 15 amino acids. CDR3 loop: CATSDRQGGTYEQYF. The DNA for the CDR3 is TGTGCCACCAGTGACCGACAGGGAGGGACTTACGAGCAGTACTTC.

Many counts were recorded for this clonotype. This chain uses TRBV4-2 with TRBJ2-3; possible D gene TRBD1, 5 bases. Per the germline V gene, CDR1 is LGHNA and CDR2 is YNFKEQ. This CDR3 is 18 amino acids long. V lost 0 bases and J lost 2, with 18 bases in between. CDR3 protein: CASSQDWGQSWDTDTQYF. CDR3 DNA: TGTGCCAGCAGCCAAGATTGGGGCCAAAGCTGGGACACAGATACGCAGTATTTT.

This clonotype has a handful of counts. This chain uses TRBV27 with TRBJ2-1, with D unclear. The J call may be faulty, since TRBJ2-7 better matches the DNA end. The germline V gene encodes CDR1 MNHEY and CDR2 SMNVEV (reference sequence). CDR3 length: 14 residues. For the CDR3, the DNA is TGTGCCAGCAGTCGGACGGGCTCCTACAATGAGCAGTACTTC. Its protein product is CASSRTGSYNEQYF.

In its sample, this clonotype was seen a few times. The chain's CDR3 is CATSDLESVGLAGEWGNIQYF. The CDR3 DNA sequence: TGTGCCACCAGTGATTTAGAGTCGGTGGGACTAGCGGGAGAGTGGGGAAACATTCAGTACTTC. V usage is TRBV24-1 and J usage is TRBJ2-4, with 14 bases lining up with TRBD2. This CDR3 comprises 21 residues. V shed 1 base, J shed 6 bases, and the junction held 16 bases outside the gene matches. The V gene's germline CDR1 is KGHDR and CDR2 SFDVKD.

With regard to this clonotype: At one end the junction does not follow the germline gene, possibly because of a read error. This chain links TRBV5-1 with TRBJ2-5; 9 bases are shared with TRBD1. With the DNA end fitting TRBJ2-7 better, the J assignment may be wrong. CDR3 length equals 16 residues. Germline V CDR1 and CDR2: SGHRS, YFSETQ. CDR3 protein: CASSLAGQGFSCEQYF. CDR3 bases: TGCGCCAGCAGCCTGGCGGGACAGGGATTCTCCTGCGAGCAGTACTTC.

A single count supports this clonotype. This chain links TRBV6-1 with TRBJ2-2; no clear D. Germline loops: CDR1 MNHNS, CDR2 SASEGT. The V end was cut by 6 bases, the J end by 6 bases, with 11 bases between. The length of the CDR3 is 13 residues. CDR3 in amino acids: CASRAATAGELFF. CDR3 in DNA: TGTGCCAGCAGGGCGGCGACGGCCGGGGAGCTGTTTTTT.

In its sample, this clonotype was seen a few times. The genes are TRBV28 and TRBJ2-1; 10 bases are shared with TRBD1. Germline CDR1 and CDR2: MDHEN and SYDVKM. The ends lost 4 bases at V and 3 bases at J; junction bases unmatched: 12. The CDR3 sequence is 18 residues long. The CDR3 loop reads CASSSRDRGGRIYNEQFF. The CDR3 coding sequence is TGTGCCAGCAGTTCCCGGGACAGGGGCGGGAGAATCTACAATGAGCAGTTCTTC.

For this clonotype: The junction shows a germline mismatch at one end, possibly a read error. CDR3 amino acids: CASSWTDNSPPHF. The DNA of the CDR3 is TGTGCCAGCTCATGGACAGATAATTCACCCCCCCACTTT. The rearrangement joins TRBV18 to TRBJ1-6, with D perhaps TRBD1 (6 bases). The CDR3 length is 13 residues. Germline V gene lookup returns CDR1 KGHSH and CDR2 LQKENI.

V is TRBV29-1 and J is TRBJ2-5, with 10 bases matching TRBD1. This CDR3 has 14 residues. V lost 6 bases to trimming and J lost 11 bases; unmatched junction nucleotides: 15. Germline V CDR1 and CDR2: SQVTM, ANQGSEA. CDR3 in amino acids: CSVKPGQGRYEQYF. CDR3 bases: TGCAGCGTAAAACCGGGACAGGGGAGGTATGAGCAGTACTTC.

Remarks on this clonotype: At one of its ends the junction is not consistent with the germline gene, which may arise from a read error. The chain has TRBV9 and TRBJ2-6, with 7 bases fitting TRBD2. The CDR3 contains 19 residues. In germline, CDR1 is SGDLS, CDR2 YYNGEE. The CDR3 is CAGSVGHGGGPDGANVLTF. CDR3 nucleotide sequence: TGTGCCGGCAGCGTAGGACATGGGGGAGGGCCAGACGGGGCCAACGTCCTGACTTTC.

The chain joins TRBV11-2 to TRBJ2-2, with a tentative D call TRBD2 (6 bases). The V and J ends lost 5 bases and 6 bases respectively, with 10 bases between them. CDR1 is SGHAT and CDR2 is FQNNGV in the germline V gene. CDR3 length: 13 amino acids. This chain's CDR3 is CASSRLEPGELFF. The CDR3 nucleotides are TGTGCCAGCAGCCGACTAGAACCCGGGGAGCTGTTTTTT.

V usage is TRBV20-1 and J usage is TRBJ2-7; TRBD1 is a possible D gene (6 bases). V was pared by 1 base and J by 3 bases, with 10 bases between. Germline-derived CDR1 and CDR2 are DFQATT and SNEGSKA (reference sequence). The CDR3 totals 13 residues. The CDR3 DNA follows: TGCAGTGCTAGAGGAGGGGGAGACTACGAGCAGTACTTC. It specifies CSARGGGDYEQYF.

This clonotype was counted at least ten times. Compared with germline, one end of the junction differs, possibly owing to a read error. The CDR3 bases are TGTGCCAGCAGCCCCGGACAGGATAACTATGGCTACACCTTC. It is translated as CASSPGQDNYGYTF. The rearrangement uses TRBV5-1 and TRBJ1-2, with TRBD1 matching over 7 bases. The CDR3 consists of 14 residues. CDR1 and CDR2 from the germline V gene are SGHRS and YFSETQ.

This chain connects TRBV2 to TRBJ2-1; D might be TRBD2 (5 bases). Trimming removed 6 bases at V and 3 bases at J, with 12 bases between. Germline V gives CDR1 SNHLY, CDR2 FYNNEI. The CDR3 extends over 14 amino acids. This CDR3 reads CASRGSGLYNEQFF. CDR3 DNA: TGTGCCAGCAGGGGGTCCGGACTCTACAATGAGCAGTTCTTC.

This clonotype showed up many times. The V and J genes are TRBV4-1 and TRBJ2-7, with TRBD1 identical over 7 bases. This CDR3 has 16 residues. V lost 2 bases to trimming and J lost 3 bases; unmatched junction nucleotides: 10. Germline CDR1 reads MGHRA; CDR2 reads YSYEKL. CDR3 region: CASSQYLQTGNYEQYF. The CDR3, as DNA: TGCGCCAGCAGCCAATATCTTCAGACAGGGAACTACGAGCAGTACTTC.

The sample holds a few counts of this clonotype. This chain links TRBV9 with TRBJ2-7; TRBD2 aligns across 7 bases. V lost 0 bases and J lost 2; bases outside the gene matches: 5. This CDR3 is 15 amino acids long. Germline V gene sequence: CDR1 SGDLS, CDR2 YYNGEE. CDR3 sequence reads: CASSVGLADTYEQYF. CDR3 nucleotides: TGTGCCAGCAGCGTAGGTCTAGCGGATACCTACGAGCAGTACTTC.